This TCR beta chain was documented in a study of blood T cell repertoires in COVID-19. The overall study: Sites across the United States, Italy and Spain contributed samples from acute and convalescent COVID-19. Sample material is recorded as cDNA or gDNA derived from T cells, B-cell-depleted T cells, or PBMCs.

Original methodology: Cell counts per sample came from amplifying reference gene primers. Using immunoSEQ multiplex PCR, the repertoire was profiled, and TCRdb retains in-frame clones only, with some absent. From that table come the V and J calls and clone size; the DNA was used to work out D and trimming. The repertoire holds around 150,000 clones, with under 85% as singletons. Germline values: CDR1 MNHEY, CDR2 SMNVEV (reference sequence). The CDR3 is made up of 14 amino acids. V was shortened by 2 bases and J by 2 bases, with 8 bases between the two germline ends. The sequenced material came from peripheral blood. This receptor was identified in a man between 45 and 60 years old with active or convalescent COVID-19. The chain employs TRBV27 and TRBJ2-3; D ambiguous. For the CDR3, the DNA is TGTGCCAGCAGTTTAAGACTCTCCACAGATACGCAGTATTTT. It yields the protein CASSLRLSTDTQYF.